This TCR beta chain was found in a study of memory CD4+ T cells and cytomegalovirus serostatus. Study overall: Of the healthy Belgian adults, roughly ten were CMV seropositive and about two dozen seronegative. Study-wide findings and caveats: The CMV-associated TCR signature appears largely within the CD4+ memory repertoire.

Assay used: immunoSEQ multiplex PCR; TCRdb lists only in-frame clones, some missing. The data show about 61,000 clones, 60% to 85% seen once. Single viable CD3+CD4+CD8-CD45RO+ cells were sorted as the memory CD4+ T cells. Comment on this clone: What it recognizes is unknown.

Trimming removed 4 bases from V and 4 bases from J, with 7 bases in between. Per germline, CDR1 WNHNN and CDR2 SYGVQD (reference sequence). CDR3 length equals 13 residues. The origin of this receptor is an adult in good health and CMV-seronegative. Some clones in this sample may be carry-over from other donors' samples. The chain couples TRBV10-1 to TRBJ2-2; D perhaps matches TRBD1 (5 bases). The sample was memory CD4+ T cells from blood. As DNA, the CDR3 is TGCGCCAGCAGTGGACAGTCCACCGGGGAGCTGTTTTTT. This encodes CASSGQSTGELFF.